This TCR beta chain was identified in a study of blood T cells in healthy people across ages. A sample-barcoded 5' primer and a J-beta primer mix were used in a second PCR of about 7 to 12 cycles. One entry per CDR3 protein, called by TCRdb with MiXCR from the 5' RACE reads. The sample records about 1.8 million distinct CDR3 sequences, about 50% being singletons. Material: blood. The TCR was taken from a woman in her thirties or forties in good health.

The CDR3 loop reads CASSQEAQLGGNEQFF. CDR3 DNA: TGCGCCAGCAGCCAAGAGGCCCAGTTGGGGGGCAATGAGCAGTTCTTC. The chain has TRBV4-3 and TRBJ2-1; D perhaps matches TRBD2 (6 bases). This CDR3 is built from 16 residues. Trimming took off 0 bases at V and 6 bases at J, with 15 bases between the two ends. Germline V gene lookup returns CDR1 LGHNA and CDR2 YSLEER.